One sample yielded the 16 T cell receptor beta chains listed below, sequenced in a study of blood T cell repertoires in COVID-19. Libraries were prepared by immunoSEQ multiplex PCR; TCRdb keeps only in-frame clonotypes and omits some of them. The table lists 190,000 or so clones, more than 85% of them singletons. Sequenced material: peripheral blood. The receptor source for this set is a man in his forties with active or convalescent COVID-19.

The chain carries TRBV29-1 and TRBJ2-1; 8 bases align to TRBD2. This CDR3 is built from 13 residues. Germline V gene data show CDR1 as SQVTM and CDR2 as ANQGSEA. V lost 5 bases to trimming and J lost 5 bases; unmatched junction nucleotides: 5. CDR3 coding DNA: TGCAGCGTTAATAGCGGGGTCAACAATGAGCAGTTCTTC. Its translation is CSVNSGVNNEQFF.

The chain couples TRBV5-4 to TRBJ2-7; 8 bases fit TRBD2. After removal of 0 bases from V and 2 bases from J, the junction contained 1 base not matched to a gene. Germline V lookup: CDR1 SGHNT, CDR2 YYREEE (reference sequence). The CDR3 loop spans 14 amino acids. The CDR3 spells CASSLERGTYEQYF. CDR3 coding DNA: TGTGCCAGCAGCTTGGAGCGGGGGACCTACGAGCAGTACTTC.

The CDR3 DNA follows: TGTGCCAGCAGCTACGACTCGGGCACAGATACGCAGTATTTT. Its translation is CASSYDSGTDTQYF. The V and J genes are TRBV11-3 and TRBJ2-3; D unresolved. Germline CDR1 and CDR2: SGHNT and YENEEA. The CDR3 is 14 residues long. Trimming shortened V by 4 bases and J by 1 base, and 9 bases separated the two germline ends.

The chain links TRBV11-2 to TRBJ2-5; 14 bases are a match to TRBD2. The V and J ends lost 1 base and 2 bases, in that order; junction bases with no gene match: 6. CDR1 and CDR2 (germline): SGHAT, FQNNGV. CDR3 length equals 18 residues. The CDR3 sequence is CASSLALGLAGAQETQYF. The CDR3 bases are TGTGCCAGCAGCTTAGCGTTGGGACTAGCGGGGGCACAAGAGACCCAGTACTTC.

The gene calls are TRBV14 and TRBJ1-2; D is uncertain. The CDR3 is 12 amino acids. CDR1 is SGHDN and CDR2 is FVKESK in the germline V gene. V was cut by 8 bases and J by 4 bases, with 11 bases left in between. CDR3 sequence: CASPAQRYGYTF. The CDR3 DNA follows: TGTGCCAGCCCAGCCCAGCGCTATGGCTACACCTTC.

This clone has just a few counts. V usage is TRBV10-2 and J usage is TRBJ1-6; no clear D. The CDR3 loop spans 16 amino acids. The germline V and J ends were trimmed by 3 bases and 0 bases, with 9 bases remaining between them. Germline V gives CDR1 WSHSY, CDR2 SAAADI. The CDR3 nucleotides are TGCGCCAGCAGTGATGACACTAGCTCCTATAATTCACCCCTCCACTTT. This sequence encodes CASSDDTSSYNSPLHF.

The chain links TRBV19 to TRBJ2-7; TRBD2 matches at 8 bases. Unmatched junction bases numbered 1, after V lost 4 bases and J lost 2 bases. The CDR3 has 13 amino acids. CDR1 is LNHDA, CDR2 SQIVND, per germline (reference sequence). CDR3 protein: CASSKGLAYEQYF. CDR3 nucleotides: TGTGCCAGTAGTAAGGGACTAGCCTACGAGCAGTACTTC. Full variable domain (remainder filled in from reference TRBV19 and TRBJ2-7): DGGITQSPKYLFRKEGQNVTLSCEQNLNHDAMYWYRQDPGQGLRLIYYSQIVNDFQKGDIAEGYSVSREKKESFPLTVTSAQKNPTAFYLCASSKGLAYEQYFGPGTRLTVT.

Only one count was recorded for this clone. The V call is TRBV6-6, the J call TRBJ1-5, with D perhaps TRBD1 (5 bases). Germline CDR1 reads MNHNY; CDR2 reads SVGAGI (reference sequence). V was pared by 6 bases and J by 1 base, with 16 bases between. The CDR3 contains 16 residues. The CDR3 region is CASSLVGGVSNQPQHF. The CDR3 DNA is TGTGCCAGCAGCCTCGTGGGGGGGGTCAGCAATCAGCCCCAGCATTTT.

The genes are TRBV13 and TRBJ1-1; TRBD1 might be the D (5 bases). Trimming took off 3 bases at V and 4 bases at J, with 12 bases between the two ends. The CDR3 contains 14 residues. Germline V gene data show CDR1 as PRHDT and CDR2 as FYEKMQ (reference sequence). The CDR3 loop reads CASSLTGHPTEAFF. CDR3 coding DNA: TGTGCCAGCAGCTTGACCGGACACCCCACTGAAGCTTTCTTT.

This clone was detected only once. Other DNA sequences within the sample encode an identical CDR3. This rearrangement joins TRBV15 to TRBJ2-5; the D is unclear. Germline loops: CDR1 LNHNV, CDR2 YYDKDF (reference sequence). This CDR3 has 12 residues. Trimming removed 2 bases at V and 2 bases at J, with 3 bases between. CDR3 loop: CATSRLQETQYF. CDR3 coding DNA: TGTGCCACCAGCAGACTACAAGAGACCCAGTACTTC.

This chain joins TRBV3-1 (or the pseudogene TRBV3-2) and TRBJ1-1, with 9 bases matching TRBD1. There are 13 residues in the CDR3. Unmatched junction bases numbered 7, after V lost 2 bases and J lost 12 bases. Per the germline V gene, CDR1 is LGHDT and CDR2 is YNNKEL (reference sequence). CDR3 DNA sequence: TGTGCCAGCAGCCAACCACAGGGGGCGCAAACTTTCTTT. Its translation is CASSQPQGAQTFF.

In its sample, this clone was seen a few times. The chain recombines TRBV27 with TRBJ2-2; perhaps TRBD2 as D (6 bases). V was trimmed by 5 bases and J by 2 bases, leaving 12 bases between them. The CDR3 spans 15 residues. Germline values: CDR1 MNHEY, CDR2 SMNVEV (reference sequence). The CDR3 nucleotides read TGTGCCAGCAGTAATCCTGGGACTAACACCGGGGAGCTGTTTTTT. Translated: CASSNPGTNTGELFF.

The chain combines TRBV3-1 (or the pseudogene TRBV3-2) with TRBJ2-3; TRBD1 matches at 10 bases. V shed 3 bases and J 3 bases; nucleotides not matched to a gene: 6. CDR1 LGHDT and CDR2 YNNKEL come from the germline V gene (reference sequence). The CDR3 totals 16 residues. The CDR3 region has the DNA TGTGCCAGCAGCCACGCCGGGACAGGGGTAACAGATACGCAGTATTTT. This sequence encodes CASSHAGTGVTDTQYF.

The CDR3 nucleotides read TGTGCCAGCAGTTTACGGAGACTAACCGACAATGAGCAGTTCTTC. It translates to CASSLRRLTDNEQFF. This chain links TRBV27 with TRBJ2-1; a weak D match, TRBD2 (5 bases). Trimming shortened V by 2 bases and J by 5 bases, and 13 bases separated the two germline ends. Germline V gives CDR1 MNHEY, CDR2 SMNVEV (reference sequence). This CDR3 has 15 residues.

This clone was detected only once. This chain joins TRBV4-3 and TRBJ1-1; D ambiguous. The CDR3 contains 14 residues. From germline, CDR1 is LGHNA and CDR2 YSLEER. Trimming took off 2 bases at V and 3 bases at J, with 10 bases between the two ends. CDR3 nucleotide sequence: TGCGCCAGCAGCCAAAGCGGCGTTTACACTGAAGCTTTCTTT. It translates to CASSQSGVYTEAFF.

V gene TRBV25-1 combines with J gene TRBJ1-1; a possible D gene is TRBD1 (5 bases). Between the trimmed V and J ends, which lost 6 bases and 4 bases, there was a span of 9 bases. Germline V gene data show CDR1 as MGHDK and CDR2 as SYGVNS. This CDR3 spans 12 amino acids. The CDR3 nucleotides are TGTGCCAGCAGGGGGCCCGCCACTGAAGCTTTCTTT. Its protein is CASRGPATEAFF. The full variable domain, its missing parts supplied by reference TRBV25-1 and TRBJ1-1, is EADIYQTPRYLVIGTGKKITLECSQTMGHDKMYWYQQDPGMELHLIHYSYGVNSTEKGDLSSESTVSRIRTEHFPLTLESARPSHTSQYLCASRGPATEAFFGQGTRLTVV.